These 9 T cell receptor beta chains share one sample of origin, sequenced in a study of T cell responses to AZD1222 COVID-19 vaccine. Assay: immunoSEQ multiplex PCR; the TCRdb copy retains only in-frame clones and omits some. The top ten hold approximately 10% of the sample, which has under 95,000 clones, roughly 87% seen once. This specimen was peripheral blood, taken 28 days after the second AZD1222 dose. Every receptor here comes from an adult who received the AZD1222 COVID-19 vaccine.

J is TRBJ1-1 and V is TRBV27; D is possibly TRBD1 (6 bases). The CDR3 totals 13 residues. The germline V and J ends were trimmed by 4 bases and 4 bases, with 10 bases remaining between them. Germline CDR1 MNHEY, CDR2 SMNVEV (reference sequence). The CDR3: CASSSQGSTEAFF. The CDR3 DNA follows: TGTGCCAGCAGTTCGCAGGGGAGCACTGAAGCTTTCTTT.

CDR3 protein: CAISGGADSTQETQYF. The CDR3 bases are TGTGCCATCAGTGGGGGGGCGGACAGTACCCAAGAGACCCAGTACTTC. The rearrangement uses TRBV10-3 and TRBJ2-5, with D tentatively TRBD1 or TRBD2 (6 bases each). Per the germline V gene, CDR1 is ENHRY and CDR2 is SYGVKD. Trimming left V 4 bases short and J 1 base short, with 16 bases between. This CDR3 contains 16 residues.

The genes are TRBV6-2 or TRBV6-3 and TRBJ2-7; D is unresolved. The CDR3 is made up of 16 amino acids. CDR1 and CDR2 (germline): MNHEY, SVGEGT. The V end lost 6 bases, the J end lost 0 bases, and 18 bases lay between the germline ends. Written as DNA, the CDR3 is TGTGCCAGCAGCCAAAGGACGGCATCCATCTCCTACGAGCAGTACTTC. It specifies CASSQRTASISYEQYF.

The V call is TRBV19, the J call TRBJ2-3; TRBD2 matches 10 bases. With 6 bases clipped from V and 0 bases from J, the junction kept 6 bases outside the gene matches. The CDR3 totals 16 residues. The germline CDR1 and CDR2 sequences are LNHDA and SQIVND (reference sequence). The chain's CDR3 is CASRTGTSVSTDTQYF. CDR3 DNA sequence: TGTGCCAGTAGGACGGGGACTAGCGTCAGCACAGATACGCAGTATTTT.

The J gene is TRBJ2-5, the V gene TRBV7-9; D unclear. The V gene lost 3 bases and the J gene lost 2 bases, with 4 bases spanning the gap. CDR1 SEHNR and CDR2 FQNEAQ come from the germline V gene (reference sequence). The CDR3 covers 12 residues. In DNA form, the CDR3 reads TGTGCCAGCAGCTTCCAACAAGAGACCCAGTACTTC. Translating it yields CASSFQQETQYF.

This chain connects TRBV5-1 to TRBJ2-1, with 7 nucleotides matching TRBD1. The CDR3 is 13 amino acids. CDR1 SGHRS and CDR2 YFSETQ come from the germline V gene. V lost 3 bases, J lost 4 bases, and 1 base stayed unmatched. In nucleotides, the CDR3 is TGCGCCAGCAGCTCGGGACAGTACAATGAGCAGTTCTTC. Encoded protein: CASSSGQYNEQFF. Based on the CDR3 plus reference TRBV5-1 and TRBJ2-1, the full variable domain is KAGVTQTPRYLIKTRGQQVTLSCSPISGHRSVSWYQQTPGQGLQFLFEYFSETQRNKGNFPGRFSGRQFSNSRSEMNVSTLELGDSALYLCASSSGQYNEQFFGPGTRLTVL.

In DNA form, the CDR3 reads TGTGCCAGCAGCTTAGCCGGGGCCCCTCTCGTTTTCTTT. It specifies CASSLAGAPLVFF. The V gene is TRBV11-1, the J gene TRBJ1-1, with D possibly matching TRBD1 (5 bases). CDR1 and CDR2 (germline): SGHAT, FQDESV (reference sequence). This CDR3 has 13 residues. The V end was cut by 0 bases, the J end by 13 bases, with 15 bases between.

This chain uses TRBV9 with TRBJ2-1; TRBD2 matches at 9 bases. The junction had 4 bases not matched to a gene; V was cut back by 1 base and J by 5 bases. The CDR3 length is 15 residues. The germline V gene encodes CDR1 SGDLS and CDR2 YYNGEE. CDR3 nucleotides: TGTGCCAGCAGCGTACAAGCGGGGGGAGACAATGAGCAGTTCTTC. It translates to CASSVQAGGDNEQFF.

The rearrangement joins TRBV7-6 to TRBJ1-1; D not certain. This CDR3 is built from 14 residues. V was trimmed by 4 bases and J by 1 base, leaving 10 bases between them. CDR1 is SGHVS, CDR2 FNYEAQ, per germline. In DNA, the CDR3 is TGTGCCAGCAGCTCGGTGCCGGGGAACACTGAAGCTTTCTTT. It specifies CASSSVPGNTEAFF.